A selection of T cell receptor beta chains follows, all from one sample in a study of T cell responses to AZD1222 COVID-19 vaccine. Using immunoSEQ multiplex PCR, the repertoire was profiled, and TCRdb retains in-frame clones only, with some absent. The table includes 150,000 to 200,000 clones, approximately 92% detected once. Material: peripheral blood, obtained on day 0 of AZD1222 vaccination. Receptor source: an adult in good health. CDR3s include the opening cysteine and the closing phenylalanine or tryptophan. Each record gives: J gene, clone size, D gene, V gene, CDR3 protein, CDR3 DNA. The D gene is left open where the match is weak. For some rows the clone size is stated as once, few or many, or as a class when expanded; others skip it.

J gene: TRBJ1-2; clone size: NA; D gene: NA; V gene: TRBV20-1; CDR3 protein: CSASGPGGYTF; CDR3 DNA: TGCAGTGCTAGTGGGCCGGGGGGCTACACCTTC
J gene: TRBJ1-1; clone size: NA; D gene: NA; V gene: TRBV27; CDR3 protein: CASSLTPRTEAFF; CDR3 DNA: TGTGCCAGCAGTTTAACGCCGAGGACTGAAGCTTTCTTT
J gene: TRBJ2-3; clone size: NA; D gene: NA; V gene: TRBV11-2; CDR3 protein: CASSLGPLATTDTQYF; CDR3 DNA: TGTGCCAGCAGCTTAGGCCCCCTAGCGACGACAGATACGCAGTATTTT
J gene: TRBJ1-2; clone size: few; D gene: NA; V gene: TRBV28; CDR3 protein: CASSLSALYGYTF; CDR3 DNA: TGTGCCAGCAGTTTGTCAGCTCTCTATGGCTACACCTTC
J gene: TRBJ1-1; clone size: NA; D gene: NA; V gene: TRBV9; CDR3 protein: CASSGPGPGELMNTEAFF; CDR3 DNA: TGTGCCAGCAGCGGGCCTGGACCCGGCGAGTTGATGAACACTGAAGCTTTCTTT
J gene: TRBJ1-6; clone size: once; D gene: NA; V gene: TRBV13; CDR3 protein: CASSLDRTTLHF; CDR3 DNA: TGTGCCAGCAGCTTAGATCGGACCACCCTCCACTTT
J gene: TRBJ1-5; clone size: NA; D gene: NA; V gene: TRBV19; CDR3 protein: CASSMTDYSNQPQHF; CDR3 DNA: TGTGCCAGTAGTATGACGGATTATAGCAATCAGCCCCAGCATTTT
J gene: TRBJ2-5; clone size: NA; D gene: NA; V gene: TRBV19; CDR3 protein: CASRFGETQYF; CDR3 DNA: TGTGCCAGTAGATTCGGAGAGACCCAGTACTTC
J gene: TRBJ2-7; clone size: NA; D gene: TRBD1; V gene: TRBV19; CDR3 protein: CATSAPRQGAREQYF; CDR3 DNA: TGTGCCACCTCCGCCCCCCGACAGGGGGCAAGGGAGCAGTACTTC
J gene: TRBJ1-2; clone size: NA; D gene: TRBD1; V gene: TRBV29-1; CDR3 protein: CSVAHYTTGGYGYTF; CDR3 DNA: TGCAGCGTCGCCCATTACACCACAGGGGGCTATGGCTACACCTTC
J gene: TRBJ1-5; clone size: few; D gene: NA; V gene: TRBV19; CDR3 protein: CASRGAAYSNQPQHF; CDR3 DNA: TGTGCCAGTAGAGGGGCAGCTTATAGCAATCAGCCCCAGCATTTT
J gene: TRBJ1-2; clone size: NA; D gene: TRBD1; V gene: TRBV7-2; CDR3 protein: CASSPSNGRGQDGYTF; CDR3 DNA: TGTGCCAGCAGCCCCAGCAACGGCAGGGGGCAGGATGGCTACACCTTC
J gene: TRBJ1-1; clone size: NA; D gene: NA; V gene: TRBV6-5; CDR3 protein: CAVGWAESLNTEAFF; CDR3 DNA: TGTGCCGTTGGCTGGGCCGAATCCTTGAACACTGAAGCTTTCTTT
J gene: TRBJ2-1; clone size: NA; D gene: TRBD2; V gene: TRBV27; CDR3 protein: CASSLQTSAYSYNEQFF; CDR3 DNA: TGTGCCAGCAGTTTACAGACTAGCGCCTACTCCTACAATGAGCAGTTCTTC
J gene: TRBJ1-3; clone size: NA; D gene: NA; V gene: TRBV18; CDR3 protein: CASSPLPTQDSGNTIYF; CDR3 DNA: TGTGCCAGCTCACCGTTACCCACACAGGACTCTGGAAACACCATATATTTT
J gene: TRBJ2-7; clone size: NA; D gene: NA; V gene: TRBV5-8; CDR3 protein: CASSLGDSGVYEQYF; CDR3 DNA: TGTGCCAGCAGCTTGGGGGACTCTGGGGTCTACGAGCAGTACTTC
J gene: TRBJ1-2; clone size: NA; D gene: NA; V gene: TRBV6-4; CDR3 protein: CASSDGRAFGGYTF; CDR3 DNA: TGTGCCAGCAGTGACGGCAGGGCCTTTGGTGGCTACACCTTC
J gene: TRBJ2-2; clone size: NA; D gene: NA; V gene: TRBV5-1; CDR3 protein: CASSLAPAANTGELFF; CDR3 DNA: TGCGCCAGCAGCTTGGCCCCAGCCGCGAACACCGGGGAGCTGTTTTTT
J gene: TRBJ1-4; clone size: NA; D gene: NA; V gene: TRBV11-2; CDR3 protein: CASSPSVRAEKLFF; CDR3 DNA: TGTGCCAGCAGCCCCAGCGTGAGGGCCGAAAAACTGTTTTTT
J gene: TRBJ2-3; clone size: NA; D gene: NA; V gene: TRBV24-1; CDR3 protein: CATSDPRGADTQYF; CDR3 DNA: TGTGCCACCAGTGACCCCCGAGGGGCTGATACGCAGTATTTT
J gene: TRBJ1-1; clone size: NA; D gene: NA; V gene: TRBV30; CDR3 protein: CAWSVKRGWNTEAFF; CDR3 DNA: TGTGCCTGGAGTGTGAAAAGGGGTTGGAACACTGAAGCTTTCTTT
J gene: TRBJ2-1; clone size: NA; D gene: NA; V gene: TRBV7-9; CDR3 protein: CASSYEMGEQFF; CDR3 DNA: TGTGCCAGCAGCTACGAAATGGGTGAGCAGTTCTTC
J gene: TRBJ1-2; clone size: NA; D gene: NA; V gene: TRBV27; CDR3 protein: CASSPRGEFYGYTF; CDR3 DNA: TGTGCCAGCAGTCCCAGGGGCGAATTCTATGGCTACACCTTC
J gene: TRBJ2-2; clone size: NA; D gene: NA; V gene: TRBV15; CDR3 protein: CATRKAGDIGRAGELFF; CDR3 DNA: TGTGCCACCAGGAAAGCAGGGGATATCGGCAGGGCCGGGGAGCTGTTTTTT
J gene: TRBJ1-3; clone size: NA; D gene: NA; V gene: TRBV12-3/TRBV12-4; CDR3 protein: CASSFFDTIYF; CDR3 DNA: TGTGCCAGCAGTTTCTTCGACACCATATATTTT
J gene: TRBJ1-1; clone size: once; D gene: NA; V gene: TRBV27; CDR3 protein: CASSLRGGRTEAFF; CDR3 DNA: TGTGCCAGCAGTTTAAGGGGAGGGAGAACTGAAGCTTTCTTT
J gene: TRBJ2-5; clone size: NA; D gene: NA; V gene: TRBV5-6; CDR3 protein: CASSLGSLETQYF; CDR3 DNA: TGTGCCAGCAGCTTGGGGTCTCTAGAGACCCAGTACTTC
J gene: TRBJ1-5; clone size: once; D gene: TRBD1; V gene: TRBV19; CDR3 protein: CASSGGTGNQPQHF; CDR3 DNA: TGTGCCAGTAGTGGTGGGACAGGGAATCAGCCCCAGCATTTT
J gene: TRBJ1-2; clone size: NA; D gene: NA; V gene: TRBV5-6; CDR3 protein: CASSLRDWGYGYTF; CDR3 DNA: TGTGCCAGCAGCTTGCGAGATTGGGGCTATGGCTACACCTTC
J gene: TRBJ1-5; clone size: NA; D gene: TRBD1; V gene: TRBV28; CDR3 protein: CASSFSYRGRGRSNQPQHF; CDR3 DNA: TGTGCCAGCAGTTTCTCCTACAGGGGGCGTGGAAGAAGCAATCAGCCCCAGCATTTT
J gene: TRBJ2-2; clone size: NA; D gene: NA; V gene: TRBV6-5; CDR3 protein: CASSFGGRIGELFF; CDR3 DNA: TGTGCCAGCAGTTTCGGGGGGCGCATCGGGGAGCTGTTTTTT
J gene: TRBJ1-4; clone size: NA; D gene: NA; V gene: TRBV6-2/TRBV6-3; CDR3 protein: CASSFFPGDPTNEKLFF; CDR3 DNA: TGTGCCAGCAGTTTTTTCCCAGGAGACCCAACTAATGAAAAACTGTTTTTT
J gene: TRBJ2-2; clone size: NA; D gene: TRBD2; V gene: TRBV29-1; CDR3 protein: CSGAGGVTGELFF; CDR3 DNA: TGCAGTGGAGCGGGGGGCGTCACCGGGGAGCTGTTTTTT
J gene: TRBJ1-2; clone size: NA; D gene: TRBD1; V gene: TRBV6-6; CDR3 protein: CASTRGANYGYTF; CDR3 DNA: TGTGCCAGCACCAGGGGGGCTAACTATGGCTACACCTTC
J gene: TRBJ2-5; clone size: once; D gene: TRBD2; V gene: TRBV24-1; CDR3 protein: CATSDSRTSSGETQYF; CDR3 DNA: TGTGCCACCAGTGATTCCAGGACTAGCTCGGGAGAGACCCAGTACTTC
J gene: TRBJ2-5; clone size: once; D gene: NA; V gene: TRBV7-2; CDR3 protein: CASSLRRASAVLQETQYF; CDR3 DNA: TGTGCCAGCAGCCTCCGGCGTGCTAGCGCAGTGTTACAAGAGACCCAGTACTTC
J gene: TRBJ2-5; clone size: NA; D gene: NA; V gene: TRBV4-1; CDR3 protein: CASSQGQALQETQYF; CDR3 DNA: TGCGCCAGCAGCCAAGGACAGGCCCTCCAAGAGACCCAGTACTTC
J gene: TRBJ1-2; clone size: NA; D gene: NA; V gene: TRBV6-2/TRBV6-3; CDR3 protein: CASSFLGAFSYGYTF; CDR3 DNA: TGTGCCAGCAGTTTCTTAGGCGCCTTCAGCTATGGCTACACCTTC
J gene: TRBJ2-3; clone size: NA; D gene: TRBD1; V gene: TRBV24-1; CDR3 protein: CATRRGQGTDTQYF; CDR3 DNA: TGTGCCACCCGGCGTGGACAGGGAACAGATACGCAGTATTTT
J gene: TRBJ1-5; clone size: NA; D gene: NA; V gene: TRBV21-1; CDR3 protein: CASSYEEVGAGNQPQHF; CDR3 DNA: NA
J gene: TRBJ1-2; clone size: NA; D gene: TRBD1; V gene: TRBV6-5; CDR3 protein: CASSKGQRYGYTF; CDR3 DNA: TGTGCCAGCAGTAAGGGACAGCGATATGGCTACACCTTC
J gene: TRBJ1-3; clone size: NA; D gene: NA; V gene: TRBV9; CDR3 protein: CASSVATPRAAGNTIYF; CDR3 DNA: TGTGCCAGCAGCGTAGCTACGCCTAGGGCGGCTGGAAACACCATATATTTT
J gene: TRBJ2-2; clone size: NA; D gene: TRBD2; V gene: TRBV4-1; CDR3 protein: CASSQEAGGANTGELFF; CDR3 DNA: TGCGCCAGCAGCCAAGAAGCGGGAGGGGCGAACACCGGGGAGCTGTTTTTT
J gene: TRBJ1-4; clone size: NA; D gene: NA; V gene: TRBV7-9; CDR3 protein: CASSLYAAGESEKLFF; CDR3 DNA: TGTGCCAGCAGCTTATACGCGGCAGGGGAGAGTGAAAAACTGTTTTTT
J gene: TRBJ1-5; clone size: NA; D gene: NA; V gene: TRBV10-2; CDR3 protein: CASSGSSNQPQHF; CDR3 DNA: TGCGCCAGCTCAGGGAGTAGCAATCAGCCCCAGCATTTT
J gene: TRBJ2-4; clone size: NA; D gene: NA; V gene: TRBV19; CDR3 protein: CASSRGDTSGHIQYF; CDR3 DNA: TGTGCCAGTAGTAGGGGGGACACCTCCGGGCACATTCAGTACTTC
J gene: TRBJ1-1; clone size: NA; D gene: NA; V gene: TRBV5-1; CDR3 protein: CASSSEVGTEAFF; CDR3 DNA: TGCGCCAGCAGCTCGGAAGTTGGCACTGAAGCTTTCTTT
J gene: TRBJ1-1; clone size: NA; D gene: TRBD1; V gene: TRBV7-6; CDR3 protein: CASSLRQTGGEAFF; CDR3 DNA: TGTGCCAGCAGCCTAAGACAAACAGGGGGCGAAGCTTTCTTT
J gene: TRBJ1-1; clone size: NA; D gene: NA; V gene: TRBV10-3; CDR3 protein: CAISESGRLSTEAFF; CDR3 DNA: TGTGCCATCAGTGAGTCGGGGCGGTTGAGTACTGAAGCTTTCTTT
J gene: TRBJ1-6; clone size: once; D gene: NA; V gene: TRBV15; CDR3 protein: CATNGNWGSPLHF; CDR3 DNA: TGTGCCACAAACGGAAATTGGGGTTCACCCCTCCACTTT
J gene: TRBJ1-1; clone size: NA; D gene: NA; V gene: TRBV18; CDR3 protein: CASSSTAMNTEAFF; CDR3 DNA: TGTGCCAGCTCATCGACAGCTATGAACACTGAAGCTTTCTTT
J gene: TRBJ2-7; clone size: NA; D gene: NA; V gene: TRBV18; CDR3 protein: CASSPGPGGAYEQYF; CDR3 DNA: TGTGCCAGCTCACCAGGGCCAGGGGGGGCCTACGAGCAGTACTTC
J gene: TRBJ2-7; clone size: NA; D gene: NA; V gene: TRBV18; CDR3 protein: CASSQDSYEQYF; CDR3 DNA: TGTGCCAGCTCACAAGACAGCTACGAGCAGTACTTC
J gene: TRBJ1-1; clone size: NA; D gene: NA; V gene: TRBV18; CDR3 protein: CASSLGGPRTTEAFF; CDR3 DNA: TGTGCCAGCTCACTAGGAGGACCGAGGACCACTGAAGCTTTCTTT
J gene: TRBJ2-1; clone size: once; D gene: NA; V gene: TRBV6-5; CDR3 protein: CASTPVGVSYNEQFF; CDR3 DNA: TGTGCCAGCACCCCCGTGGGGGTATCCTACAATGAGCAGTTCTTC
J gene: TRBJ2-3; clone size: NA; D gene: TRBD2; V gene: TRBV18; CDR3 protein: CASSRLAGESTDTQYF; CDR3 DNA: TGTGCCAGCTCCCGACTAGCGGGGGAGAGCACAGATACGCAGTATTTT
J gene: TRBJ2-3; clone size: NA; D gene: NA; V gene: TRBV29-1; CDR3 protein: CSVEGQASTDTQYF; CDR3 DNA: TGCAGCGTTGAAGGACAGGCTAGCACAGATACGCAGTATTTT
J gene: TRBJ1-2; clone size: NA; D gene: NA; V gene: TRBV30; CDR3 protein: CAWNFVGAPSNYGYTF; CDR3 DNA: TGTGCCTGGAACTTCGTGGGGGCCCCGTCTAACTATGGCTACACCTTC